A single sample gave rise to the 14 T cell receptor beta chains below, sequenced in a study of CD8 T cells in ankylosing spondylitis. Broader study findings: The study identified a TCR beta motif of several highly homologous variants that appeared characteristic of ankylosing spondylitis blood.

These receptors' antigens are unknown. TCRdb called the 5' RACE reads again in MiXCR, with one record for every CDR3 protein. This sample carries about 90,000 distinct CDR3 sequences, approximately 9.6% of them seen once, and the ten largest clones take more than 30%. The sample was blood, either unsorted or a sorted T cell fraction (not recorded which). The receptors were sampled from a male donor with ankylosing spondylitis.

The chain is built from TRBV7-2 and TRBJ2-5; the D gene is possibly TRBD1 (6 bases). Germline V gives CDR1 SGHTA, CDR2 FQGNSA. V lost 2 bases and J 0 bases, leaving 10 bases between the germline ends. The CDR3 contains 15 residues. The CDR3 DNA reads TGTGCCAGCAGCTTAACTAGGGGGTACCAAGAGACCCAGTACTTC. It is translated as CASSLTRGYQETQYF.

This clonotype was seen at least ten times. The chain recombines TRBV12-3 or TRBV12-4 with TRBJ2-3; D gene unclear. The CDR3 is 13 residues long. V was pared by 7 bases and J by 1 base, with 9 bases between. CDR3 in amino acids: CASNGWGTDTQYF. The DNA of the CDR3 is TGTGCCAGCAACGGGTGGGGCACAGATACGCAGTATTTT.

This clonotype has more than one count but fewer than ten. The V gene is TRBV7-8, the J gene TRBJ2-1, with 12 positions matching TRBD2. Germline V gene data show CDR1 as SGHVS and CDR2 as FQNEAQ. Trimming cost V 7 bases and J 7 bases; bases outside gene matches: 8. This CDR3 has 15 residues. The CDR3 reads CASNLGLAGPNEQFF. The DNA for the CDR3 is TGTGCCAGCAACCTAGGACTAGCGGGACCGAATGAGCAGTTCTTC. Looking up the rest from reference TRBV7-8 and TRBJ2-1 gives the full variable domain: GAGVSQSPRYKVAKRGQDVALRCDPISGHVSLFWYQQALGQGPEFLTYFQNEAQLDKSGLPSDRFFAERPEGSVSTLKIQRTQQEDSAVYLCASNLGLAGPNEQFFGPGTRLTVL.

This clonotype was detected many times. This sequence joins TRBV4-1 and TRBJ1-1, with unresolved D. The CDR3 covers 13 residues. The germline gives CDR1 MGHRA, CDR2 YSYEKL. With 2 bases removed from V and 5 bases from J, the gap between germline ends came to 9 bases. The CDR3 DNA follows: TGCGCCAGCAGCCAAATAGGACGAACTGAAGCTTTCTTT. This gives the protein CASSQIGRTEAFF.

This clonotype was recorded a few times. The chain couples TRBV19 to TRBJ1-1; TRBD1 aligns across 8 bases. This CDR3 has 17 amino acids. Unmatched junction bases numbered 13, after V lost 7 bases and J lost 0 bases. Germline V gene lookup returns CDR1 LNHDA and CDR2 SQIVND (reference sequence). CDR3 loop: CASTRTGISVMNTEAFF. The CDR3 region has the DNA TGTGCCAGTACCCGGACAGGGATCTCAGTTATGAACACTGAAGCTTTCTTT. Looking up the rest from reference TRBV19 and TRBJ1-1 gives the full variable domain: DGGITQSPKYLFRKEGQNVTLSCEQNLNHDAMYWYRQDPGQGLRLIYYSQIVNDFQKGDIAEGYSVSREKKESFPLTVTSAQKNPTAFYLCASTRTGISVMNTEAFFGQGTRLTVV.

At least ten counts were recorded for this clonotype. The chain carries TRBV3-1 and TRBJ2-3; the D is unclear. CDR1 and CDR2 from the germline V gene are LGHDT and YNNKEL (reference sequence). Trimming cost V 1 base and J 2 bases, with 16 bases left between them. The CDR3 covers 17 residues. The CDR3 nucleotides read TGTGCCAGCAGCCAAGGATCAGCCCTCAGGCCCACAGATACGCAGTATTTT. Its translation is CASSQGSALRPTDTQYF.

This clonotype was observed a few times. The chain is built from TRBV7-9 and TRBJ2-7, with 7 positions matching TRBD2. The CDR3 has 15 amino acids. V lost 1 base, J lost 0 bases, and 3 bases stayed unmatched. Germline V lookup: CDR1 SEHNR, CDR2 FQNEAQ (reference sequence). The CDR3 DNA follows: TGTGCCAGCAGCTTAGACCTAGCGGTCTCCTACGAGCAGTACTTC. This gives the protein CASSLDLAVSYEQYF.

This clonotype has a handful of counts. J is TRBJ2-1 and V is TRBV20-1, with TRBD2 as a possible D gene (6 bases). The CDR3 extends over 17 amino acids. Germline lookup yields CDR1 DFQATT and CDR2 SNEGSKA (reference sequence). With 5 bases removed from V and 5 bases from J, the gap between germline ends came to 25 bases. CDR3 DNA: TGCAGTGCTTACAACCCTAGCGAGGAAACCCCTAACAATGAGCAGTTCTTC. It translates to CSAYNPSEETPNNEQFF.

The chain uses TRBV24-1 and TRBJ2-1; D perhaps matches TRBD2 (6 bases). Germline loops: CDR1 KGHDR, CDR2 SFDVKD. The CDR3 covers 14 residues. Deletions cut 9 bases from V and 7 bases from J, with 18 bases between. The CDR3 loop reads CATSRDSLGNEQFF. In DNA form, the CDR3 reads TGTGCCACCTCCCGGGACTCGCTTGGGAATGAGCAGTTCTTC.

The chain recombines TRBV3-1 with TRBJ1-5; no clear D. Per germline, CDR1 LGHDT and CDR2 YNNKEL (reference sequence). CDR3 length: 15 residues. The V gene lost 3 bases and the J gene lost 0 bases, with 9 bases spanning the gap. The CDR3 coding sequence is TGTGCCAGCAGCCAGACAACAAATAGCAATCAGCCCCAGCATTTT. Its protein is CASSQTTNSNQPQHF.

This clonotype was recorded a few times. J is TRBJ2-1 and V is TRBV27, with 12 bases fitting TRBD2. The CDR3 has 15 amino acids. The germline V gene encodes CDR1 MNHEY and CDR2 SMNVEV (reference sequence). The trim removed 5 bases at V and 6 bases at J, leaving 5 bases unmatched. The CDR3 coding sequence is TGTGCCAGCAGTCTCCGACTAGCGGGAGCCAATGAGCAGTTCTTC. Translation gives CASSLRLAGANEQFF.

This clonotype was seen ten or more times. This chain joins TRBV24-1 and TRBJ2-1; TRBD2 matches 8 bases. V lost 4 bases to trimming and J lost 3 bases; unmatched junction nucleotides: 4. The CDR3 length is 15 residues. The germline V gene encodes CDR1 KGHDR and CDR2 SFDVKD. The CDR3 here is CATSDETSVYNEQFF. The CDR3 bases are TGTGCCACCAGTGACGAGACTAGCGTCTACAATGAGCAGTTCTTC.

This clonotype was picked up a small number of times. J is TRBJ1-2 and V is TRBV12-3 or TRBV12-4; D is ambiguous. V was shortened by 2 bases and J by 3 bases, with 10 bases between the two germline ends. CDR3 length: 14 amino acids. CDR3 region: CASSLSTLHYGYTF. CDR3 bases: TGTGCCAGCAGTTTATCGACACTCCACTATGGCTACACCTTC.

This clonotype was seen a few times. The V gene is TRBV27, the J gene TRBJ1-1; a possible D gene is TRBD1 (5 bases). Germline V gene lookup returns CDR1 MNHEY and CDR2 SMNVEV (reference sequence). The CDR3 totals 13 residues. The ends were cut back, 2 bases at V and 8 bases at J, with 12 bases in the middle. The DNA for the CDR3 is TGTGCCAGCAGTTTAGTTCTTGGGACGGAAGCTTTCTTT. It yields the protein CASSLVLGTEAFF.